The clone carrying this T cell receptor (beta chain) was seen a few times. The record originates from a study of CD8 T cells in ankylosing spondylitis. Each CDR3 protein gets one entry after TCRdb re-called the 5' RACE reads with MiXCR. The sample includes about 360,000 distinct CDR3 sequences, roughly 22% of them seen just once. V was trimmed by 0 bases and J by 5 bases, leaving 13 bases between them. The germline V gene encodes CDR1 LNHNV and CDR2 YYDKDF (reference sequence). CDR3 length equals 15 residues. The chain is built from TRBV15 and TRBJ1-1, with D hard to call. This receptor was obtained from a male donor with ankylosing spondylitis or in good health (not recorded which). The source material was blood, either unsorted or a sorted T cell fraction (not recorded which). CDR3 sequence (DNA): TGTGCCACCAGCAGAGATCCGGGGTCGGGTACTGAAGCTTTCTTT. It is translated as CATSRDPGSGTEAFF.